This T cell receptor (beta chain) was captured by sequencing in a study of blood T cell repertoires in COVID-19. For the study at large: Collection of acute and convalescent COVID-19 samples took place in the United States, Italy and Spain. Sample material is recorded as cDNA or gDNA derived from T cells, B-cell-depleted T cells, or PBMCs.

The study assigned cohorts using participant-reported clinical history. In the original processing: From reference gene primer amplification, estimates of nucleated cell counts were derived. TCRdb's copy holds only in-frame clones and misses some; the assay was immunoSEQ multiplex PCR. D and trimming come from the DNA, and the V and J calls and clone size come from that table. The sample has about 200,000 clones; around 76% are singletons. The sample consisted of PBMCs or T cells enriched from blood (not recorded which). This TCR was recovered from a woman aged 45-65 years with acute COVID-19.

The CDR3 protein is CASSQQGNTEAFF. In nucleotides, the CDR3 is TGTGCCAGCAGCCAACAGGGGAACACTGAAGCTTTCTTT. The chain couples TRBV3-1 (or the pseudogene TRBV3-2) to TRBJ1-1; tentative D call: TRBD1 (5 bases). CDR3 length equals 13 residues. The germline CDR1 and CDR2 sequences are LGHDT and YNNKEL (reference sequence). V dropped 2 bases and J dropped 1 base, with 5 bases sitting between them.